This T cell receptor beta chain was captured by sequencing in a study of CD4 T cells in relation to SARS-CoV-2 and coronaviruses. Overall study context: ViraFEST: approximately 10-day antigen culture of PBMCs, then TCR beta CDR3 sequencing.

Unexposed donor CD4+ T cells date from about 2011-2018, before the COVID-19 pandemic. CD4+ T cells were isolated from the cells after 10 days of culture. Cells permitting, SARS-CoV-2 S/N and four cold-coronavirus spikes were tested on unexposed-donor CD4+ T cells. The CDR3 has 19 residues. The V and J ends lost 4 bases and 3 bases respectively, with 28 bases between them. Germline V gives CDR1 SGDLS, CDR2 YYNGEE. TCRdb's copy holds only in-frame clones and misses some; the assay was immunoSEQ multiplex PCR. The table shows around 24,000 clones, with approximately 80% occurring only once. Details on this clone: What it recognizes is unknown.

Sequencing was performed on CD4+ T cells from PBMCs, cultured in vitro. This sequence was found in a human donor in good health. V gene TRBV9 combines with J gene TRBJ1-1, with D possibly TRBD1 on 5 matching bases. The CDR3 coding sequence is TGTGCCAGCAGCCCCTCATTTGGGGAGGTGGGGGGAATAGACACTGAAGCTTTCTTT. This translates into CASSPSFGEVGGIDTEAFF.